Reported below is one T cell receptor beta chain. The sample belongs to a study of blood T cell repertoires in COVID-19. Across the study: Italy, Spain and the United States were the sources of the convalescent and acute COVID-19 samples.

Some clones are missing from TCRdb's copy, which holds only in-frame ones; the method was immunoSEQ multiplex PCR. The data contain 230,000 or so clones, 80% to 90% of them singletons. The V end was cut by 0 bases, the J end by 6 bases, with 12 bases between. The CDR3 consists of 14 residues. Germline-derived CDR1 and CDR2 are MNHEY and SMNVEV (reference sequence). V and J are TRBV27 and TRBJ2-7; TRBD2 is a possible D gene (6 bases). This clonotype was obtained from an elderly woman with COVID-19, enrolled during active disease. The source material was peripheral blood. This chain's CDR3 is CASSLSRLGGEQYF. The CDR3 DNA follows: TGTGCCAGCAGTTTATCCCGACTAGGAGGCGAGCAGTACTTC.